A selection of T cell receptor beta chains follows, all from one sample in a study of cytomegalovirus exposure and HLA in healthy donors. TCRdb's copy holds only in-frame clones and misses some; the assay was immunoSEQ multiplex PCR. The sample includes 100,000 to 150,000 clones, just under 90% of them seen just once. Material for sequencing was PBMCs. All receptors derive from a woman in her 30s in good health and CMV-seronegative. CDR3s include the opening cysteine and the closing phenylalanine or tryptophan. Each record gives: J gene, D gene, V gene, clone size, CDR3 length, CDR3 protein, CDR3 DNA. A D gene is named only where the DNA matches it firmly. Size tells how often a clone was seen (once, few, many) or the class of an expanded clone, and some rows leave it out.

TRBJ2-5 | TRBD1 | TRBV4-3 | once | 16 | CASSQGTGQPQETQYF | TGCGCCAGCAGCCAAGGGACAGGACAACCTCAAGAGACCCAGTACTTC
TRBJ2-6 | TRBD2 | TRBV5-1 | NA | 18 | CASSRTSGRVSGANVLTF | TGCGCCAGCAGTCGTACTAGCGGGAGAGTCAGTGGGGCCAACGTCCTGACTTTC
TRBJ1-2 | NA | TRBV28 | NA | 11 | CASSSPGFSTF | TGTGCCAGCAGTTCCCCCGGGTTTAGTACCTTC
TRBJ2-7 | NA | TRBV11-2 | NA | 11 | CASSSRGEQYF | TGTGCCAGCAGCTCTAGGGGCGAGCAGTACTTC
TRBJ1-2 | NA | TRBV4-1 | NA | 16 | CASSRSSPSPGVGYTF | TGCGCCAGCAGCCGATCATCCCCGTCGCCAGGGGTAGGCTACACCTTC
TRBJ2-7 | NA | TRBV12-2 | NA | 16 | CASRPPTPRRIYEQYF | TGTGCAAGTCGCCCGCCGACTCCGAGGAGAATCTACGAGCAGTACTTC
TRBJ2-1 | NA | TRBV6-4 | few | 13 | CASSYSSYNEQFF | TGTGCCAGCAGTTACAGCTCCTACAATGAGCAGTTCTTC
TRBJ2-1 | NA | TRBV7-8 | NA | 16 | CASSSRDLLAYNEQFF | TGTGCCAGCAGCTCCCGGGACTTACTCGCCTACAATGAGCAGTTCTTC
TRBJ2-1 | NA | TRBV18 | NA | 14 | CASSPENSYNEQFF | TGTGCCAGCTCACCAGAAAACTCTTACAATGAGCAGTTCTTC
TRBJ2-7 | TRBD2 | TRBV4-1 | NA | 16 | CASSQTQLAGRYEQYF | TGCGCCAGCAGCCAGACCCAACTAGCGGGAAGGTACGAGCAGTACTTC
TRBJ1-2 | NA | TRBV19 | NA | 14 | CASSTIAWDTSYTF | TGTGCCAGTAGTACGATTGCTTGGGACACCAGCTACACCTTC
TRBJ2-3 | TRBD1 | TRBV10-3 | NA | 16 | CAISEKGAVISDTQYF | TGTGCCATCAGTGAGAAGGGGGCTGTAATATCGGATACGCAGTATTTT
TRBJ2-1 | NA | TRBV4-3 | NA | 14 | CASSQDPSYNEQFF | TGCGCCAGCAGCCAAGATCCTTCCTACAATGAGCAGTTCTTC
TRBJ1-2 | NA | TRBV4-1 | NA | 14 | CASMPGIGNYGYTF | TGCGCCAGCATGCCGGGAATCGGTAACTATGGCTACACCTTC
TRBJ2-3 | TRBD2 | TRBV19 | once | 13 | CASRARGADTQYF | TGTGCCAGTAGAGCGCGGGGGGCAGATACGCAGTATTTT
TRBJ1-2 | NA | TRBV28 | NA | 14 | CASSLPGTNYGYTF | TGTGCCAGCAGTCTCCCGGGAACTAACTATGGCTACACCTTC